This T cell receptor (beta chain) was obtained from a study of T cell changes during pregnancy in multiple sclerosis. Sequencing was performed with immunoSEQ multiplex PCR; in TCRdb, only in-frame clones are kept and a portion is missing. The sample has about 50,000 clones; 80% to 95% are singletons. Germline CDR1 reads SNHLY; CDR2 reads FYNNEI. Trimming shortened V by 3 bases and J by 5 bases, and 13 bases separated the two germline ends. The CDR3 consists of 15 residues. The chain uses TRBV2 and TRBJ1-4; no firm D call. Here the sequenced sample was CD4+ T cells from peripheral blood mononuclear cells, taken in the second trimester of pregnancy. The receptor was isolated from a female donor with multiple sclerosis, enrolled in a pregnancy study. Here the CDR3 DNA reads TGTGCCAGCAGTGAGACGGGTGTAAGGAATGAAAAACTGTTTTTT. Its translation: CASSETGVRNEKLFF.